This T cell receptor (beta chain) was obtained from a study of control samples from healthy donors and cancer patients. Profiled with immunoSEQ multiplex PCR; TCRdb holds only in-frame clones, not every one. The sample lists approximately 86,000 clones, more than 85% seen once, with about 1.5% in the top ten. The sequence derives from a young woman in good health. Material for sequencing was blood.

In DNA form, the CDR3 reads TGCAGCGTAGAAATACAGAGTACCTACGAGCAGTACTTC. Its translation is CSVEIQSTYEQYF. The chain couples TRBV29-1 to TRBJ2-7; no clear D. Germline V CDR1 and CDR2: SQVTM, ANQGSEA. Trimming took 6 bases from V and 2 from J, leaving 14 bases between them. The CDR3 covers 13 residues.